The text below deals with one TCR beta chain. Its matching antigen is unknown. The sample is drawn from a study of identical twins. The study, taken as a whole, reports: Fewer insertions marked abundant cord blood beta clonotypes; young adult naive trended weakly, memory not at all.

TCRdb re-derived calls from the 5' RACE reads in MiXCR, one entry per CDR3 protein. The table includes fewer than 650,000 distinct CDR3 sequences, roughly 7.1% detected once. All donors were healthy, and all were Caucasian. The sample also formed part of further work on yellow fever vaccine responses in identical twins.

Input material: PBMCs. This TCR came from a woman younger than 30 in good health.

The DNA of the CDR3 is TGTGCCAGCAGTTTCGCAGGGGATACTCAGCCCCAGCATTTT. Translated, it gives CASSFAGDTQPQHF. The chain links TRBV7-9 to TRBJ1-5, with a weak D call TRBD1 (6 bases). The CDR3 loop spans 14 amino acids. The V end lost 6 bases, the J end lost 6 bases, and 15 bases lay between the germline ends. The germline V gene has CDR1 SEHNR and CDR2 FQNEAQ (reference sequence). Full variable domain (outside the CDR3, taken from reference TRBV7-9 and TRBJ1-5): DTGVSQNPRHKITKRGQNVTFRCDPISEHNRLYWYRQTLGQGPEFLTYFQNEAQLEKSRLLSDRFSAERPKGSFSTLEIQRTEQGDSAMYLCASSFAGDTQPQHFGDGTRLSIL.